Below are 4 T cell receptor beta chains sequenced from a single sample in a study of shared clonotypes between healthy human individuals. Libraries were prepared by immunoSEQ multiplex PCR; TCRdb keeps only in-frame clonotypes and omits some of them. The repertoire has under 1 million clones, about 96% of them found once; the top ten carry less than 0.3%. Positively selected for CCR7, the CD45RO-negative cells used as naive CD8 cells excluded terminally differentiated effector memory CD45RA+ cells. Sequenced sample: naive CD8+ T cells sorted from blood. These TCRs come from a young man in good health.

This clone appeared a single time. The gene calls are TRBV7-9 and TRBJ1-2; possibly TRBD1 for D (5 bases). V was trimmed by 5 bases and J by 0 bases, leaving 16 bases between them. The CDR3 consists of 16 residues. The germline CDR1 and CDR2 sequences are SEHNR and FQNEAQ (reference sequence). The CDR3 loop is CASSPGTITANYGYTF. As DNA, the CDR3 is TGTGCCAGCAGCCCCGGGACGATAACTGCTAACTATGGCTACACCTTC.

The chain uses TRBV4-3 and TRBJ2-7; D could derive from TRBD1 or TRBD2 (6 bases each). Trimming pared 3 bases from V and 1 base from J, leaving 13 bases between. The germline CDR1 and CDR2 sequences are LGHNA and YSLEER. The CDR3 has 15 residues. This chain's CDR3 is CASSHSGGGSYEQYF. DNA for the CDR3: TGCGCCAGCAGCCACTCAGGAGGGGGATCCTACGAGCAGTACTTC.

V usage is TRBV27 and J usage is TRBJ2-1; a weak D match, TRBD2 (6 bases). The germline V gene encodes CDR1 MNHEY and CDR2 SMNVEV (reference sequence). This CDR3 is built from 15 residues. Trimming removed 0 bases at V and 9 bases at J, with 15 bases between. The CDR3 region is CASSLSPSSAREQFF. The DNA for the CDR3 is TGTGCCAGCAGTTTATCTCCTTCTAGCGCACGTGAGCAGTTCTTC.

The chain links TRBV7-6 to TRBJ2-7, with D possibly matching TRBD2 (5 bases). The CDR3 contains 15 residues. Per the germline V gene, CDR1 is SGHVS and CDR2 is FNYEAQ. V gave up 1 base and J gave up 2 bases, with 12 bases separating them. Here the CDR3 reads CASSLESDSAYEQYF. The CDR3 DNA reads TGTGCCAGCAGCTTAGAATCGGACTCCGCCTACGAGCAGTACTTC.